This TCR beta chain was sequenced in a study of human T cells and chemical hapten exposure. Study-wide results and caveats: Significantly more large CDR3 similarity clusters arose among expanded TCRs than among controls.

The table lists this clonotype with many counts. Its specificity is not known. Described time point: patch test 1, 2 weeks after DPC sensitization. The treatment: therapeutic diphenylcyclopropenone sensitization with weekly scalp DPC. MiXCR, applied by TCRdb to the RACE reads, yields one record per CDR3 protein. Among some 94,000 distinct CDR3 sequences, under 15% were seen once, and the ten largest hold approximately 2%. Sequenced material: whole blood, taken in connection with sensitization to the hapten diphenylcyclopropenone (DPC). The TCR originated in a woman between 40 and 55 years old with alopecia areata. Some clones in this sample may be carry-over from other donors' samples.

For the CDR3, the DNA is TGTGCCAGCGGTTACACCGGGGAGCTGTTTTTT. Translating it yields CASGYTGELFF. The chain is built from TRBV28 and TRBJ2-2; unclear D gene. Germline CDR1 is MDHEN and CDR2 is SYDVKM. Trimming took off 8 bases at V and 3 bases at J, with 4 bases between the two ends. The CDR3 extends over 11 amino acids.